Presented here are 24 T cell receptor beta chains from one specimen sequenced in a study of early T cells in non-severe SARS-CoV-2 infection. TCRdb reprocessed the 5' RACE reads via MiXCR and lists one record per CDR3 protein. Of 55,000 to 70,000 distinct CDR3 sequences in the sample, roughly 10% were seen once. Material: whole blood. The receptors here all came from an adult who was a healthcare worker with PCR-confirmed SARS-CoV-2 infection or an uninfected control (not recorded which).

This clonotype was seen at least ten times. This sequence joins TRBV18 and TRBJ1-1; D is uncertain. This CDR3 has 14 residues. V was clipped by 2 bases and J by 0 bases, with 7 bases between them. Per germline, CDR1 KGHSH and CDR2 LQKENI. The CDR3 DNA is TGTGCCAGCTCACCAAGTGGGGTGAACACTGAAGCTTTCTTT. This encodes CASSPSGVNTEAFF.

This clonotype occurred many times. V and J are TRBV7-6 and TRBJ2-1; TRBD2 matches at 11 bases. V trimming: 4 bases; J trimming: 0 bases; junction bases outside the gene matches: 8. Germline CDR1 is SGHVS and CDR2 is FNYEAQ. The CDR3 loop spans 18 amino acids. The CDR3 loop reads CASSSGLAGFNSYNEQFF. The CDR3 bases are TGTGCCAGCAGCTCCGGACTAGCGGGTTTTAACTCCTACAATGAGCAGTTCTTC.

The rearrangement joins TRBV7-8 to TRBJ1-2, with 7 bases fitting TRBD1. V was clipped by 2 bases and J by 2 bases; unmatched bases: 8. Germline CDR1 SGHVS, CDR2 FQNEAQ. This CDR3 is 16 amino acids long. CDR3 nucleotides: TGTGCCAGCAGCTTAAGGCGGGACAGCGAAAACTATGGCTACACCTTC. Translating it yields CASSLRRDSENYGYTF.

The rearrangement links TRBV29-1 to TRBJ2-2, with D possibly TRBD2 on 6 matching bases. The CDR3 totals 18 residues. Germline V gene data show CDR1 as SQVTM and CDR2 as ANQGSEA. V lost 4 bases, J lost 1 base, and 22 bases lay in between. In DNA form, the CDR3 reads TGCAGCGTTGGGGGGGAAAGAGGAGCGGACCTGAACACCGGGGAGCTGTTTTTT. Protein: CSVGGERGADLNTGELFF.

This clonotype came up many times. The chain employs TRBV5-1 and TRBJ2-1; D gene ambiguous. Germline-derived CDR1 and CDR2 are SGHRS and YFSETQ. Trimming pared 0 bases from V and 6 bases from J, leaving 13 bases between. The CDR3 covers 15 residues. This CDR3 is CASSLGALSFNEQFF. The CDR3 bases are TGCGCCAGCAGCTTGGGGGCCCTCTCTTTCAATGAGCAGTTCTTC.

A few counts support this clonotype. The J gene is TRBJ2-1, the V gene TRBV7-9; D remains unclear. V lost 2 bases and J 14 bases, leaving 7 bases between the germline ends. CDR1 SEHNR and CDR2 FQNEAQ come from the germline V gene (reference sequence). This CDR3 spans 10 amino acids. The CDR3, as DNA: TGTGCCAGCAGCTTAATCTTGGAGTTCTTC. It is translated as CASSLILEFF.

This clonotype appeared many times. The chain is built from TRBV20-1 and TRBJ1-1; 7 bases match TRBD1. Losses at the gene ends were 4 bases for V and 6 bases for J; bases not matched to a gene: 17. This CDR3 comprises 16 residues. The germline CDR1 and CDR2 sequences are DFQATT and SNEGSKA (reference sequence). The chain's CDR3 is CSAMGSRTTGTPEAFF. In DNA, the CDR3 is TGCAGTGCTATGGGAAGTCGGACGACAGGGACTCCTGAAGCTTTCTTT.

The V call is TRBV15, the J call TRBJ2-7, with D maybe TRBD1 (6 bases). Germline lookup yields CDR1 LNHNV and CDR2 YYDKDF (reference sequence). V dropped 1 base and J dropped 2 bases, with 9 bases sitting between them. The CDR3 covers 14 residues. DNA of the CDR3: TGTGCCACCAGCAGAGTAACAGGGACCTACGAGCAGTACTTC. Translated: CATSRVTGTYEQYF.

This clonotype was counted many times. This CDR3 is CASSPYLRLVNHEQFF. The CDR3 bases are TGTGCCAGCAGCCCTTACCTGCGACTAGTTAACCATGAGCAGTTCTTC. This rearrangement joins TRBV7-9 to TRBJ2-1, with D possibly matching TRBD2 (6 bases). Trimming removed 5 bases at V and 8 bases at J, with 22 bases between. Germline V gene sequence: CDR1 SEHNR, CDR2 FQNEAQ (reference sequence). This CDR3 has 16 residues.

The chain has TRBV5-1 and TRBJ2-1, with 8 positions matching TRBD1. CDR1 and CDR2 from the germline V gene are SGHRS and YFSETQ. This CDR3 region has 16 residues. The junction had 8 bases not matched to a gene; V was cut back by 0 bases and J by 6 bases. The CDR3 bases are TGCGCCAGCAGCTTGGGCGGCAGGGGGCTCGTCAATGAGCAGTTCTTC. Protein: CASSLGGRGLVNEQFF. The full variable domain, its missing parts supplied by reference TRBV5-1 and TRBJ2-1, is KAGVTQTPRYLIKTRGQQVTLSCSPISGHRSVSWYQQTPGQGLQFLFEYFSETQRNKGNFPGRFSGRQFSNSRSEMNVSTLELGDSALYLCASSLGGRGLVNEQFFGPGTRLTVL.

This chain uses TRBV3-1 with TRBJ2-7, with 8 bases fitting TRBD2. This CDR3 has 14 residues. V lost 2 bases, J lost 4 bases, and 4 bases stayed unmatched. Germline loops: CDR1 LGHDT, CDR2 YNNKEL (reference sequence). CDR3 protein: CASSQRTSPYEQYF. In nucleotides, the CDR3 is TGTGCCAGCAGCCAACGGACTAGCCCTTACGAGCAGTACTTC.

This clonotype has a handful of counts. The chain is built from TRBV20-1 and TRBJ2-3, with a weak D call TRBD1 (7 bases). In germline, CDR1 is DFQATT, CDR2 SNEGSKA (reference sequence). Trimming shortened V by 8 bases and J by 2 bases, and 14 bases separated the two germline ends. This CDR3 contains 13 residues. The CDR3 nucleotides read TGCAGTCCAGGGGGGCGGGACACAGATACGCAGTATTTT. Its translation: CSPGGRDTDTQYF.

This clonotype was found many times. J is TRBJ2-1 and V is TRBV20-1; D might be TRBD2 (6 bases). The CDR3 runs to 17 residues. Trimming left V 3 bases short and J 0 bases short, with 18 bases between. From germline, CDR1 is DFQATT and CDR2 SNEGSKA (reference sequence). CDR3 nucleotide sequence: TGCAGTGCTAGCTCCCGCGGGATGAGGGGCTCCTACAATGAGCAGTTCTTC. Translation gives CSASSRGMRGSYNEQFF.

The sample holds many counts of this clonotype. The chain combines TRBV29-1 with TRBJ2-3; 14 nucleotides agree with TRBD2. CDR1 SQVTM and CDR2 ANQGSEA come from the germline V gene. The junction had 3 bases not matched to a gene; V was cut back by 1 base and J by 3 bases. This CDR3 is 16 amino acids long. The CDR3 region is CSVEGLAGGVTDTQYF. The CDR3 DNA sequence: TGCAGCGTTGAAGGACTAGCGGGAGGGGTAACAGATACGCAGTATTTT.

This clonotype was picked up many times. V is TRBV10-3 and J is TRBJ1-2; 9 bases agree with TRBD1. The germline gives CDR1 ENHRY, CDR2 SYGVKD. This CDR3 spans 13 amino acids. The V and J ends lost 6 bases and 8 bases, in that order; junction bases with no gene match: 7. This CDR3 reads CAISPRDREGYTF. Written as DNA, the CDR3 is TGTGCCATCAGCCCCCGGGACAGGGAAGGCTACACCTTC.

The V call is TRBV29-1, the J call TRBJ1-1, with 12 bases lining up with TRBD1. Germline trimming cut 4 bases from V and 4 bases from J; bases unmatched to any gene: 10. The CDR3 is made up of 16 amino acids. The V gene's germline CDR1 is SQVTM and CDR2 ANQGSEA. CDR3 in amino acids: CSVGGPPGQGATEAFF. Written as DNA, the CDR3 is TGCAGCGTTGGGGGGCCTCCGGGACAGGGGGCCACTGAAGCTTTCTTT.

This clonotype was counted many times. V usage is TRBV12-3 or TRBV12-4 and J usage is TRBJ1-5; maybe TRBD1 (5 bases). The CDR3 covers 15 residues. Trimming took 4 bases from V and 2 from J, leaving 12 bases between them. For the CDR3, the DNA is TGTGCCAGCAGTTCCCGGGGAGGGGGCAATCAGCCCCAGCATTTT. Protein product: CASSSRGGGNQPQHF.

This clonotype has just a few counts. The rearrangement links TRBV6-6 to TRBJ2-7; a weak D match, TRBD2 (5 bases). The CDR3 totals 13 residues. The germline V gene encodes CDR1 MNHNY and CDR2 SVGAGI (reference sequence). The V and J ends lost 6 bases and 6 bases respectively, with 15 bases between them. The CDR3 reads CASSPGVISEQYF. CDR3 DNA: TGTGCCAGCAGCCCCGGGGTGATATCCGAGCAGTACTTC.

The rearrangement joins TRBV28 to TRBJ2-2; tentatively, D is TRBD1 (5 bases). The V gene lost 5 bases and the J gene lost 6 bases, with 10 bases spanning the gap. The CDR3 is 13 residues long. The germline V gene has CDR1 MDHEN and CDR2 SYDVKM. CDR3 region: CASSLPGSGELFF. For the CDR3, the DNA is TGTGCCAGCAGTCTCCCAGGGTCCGGGGAGCTGTTTTTT.

Many counts were recorded for this clonotype. The chain is built from TRBV11-2 and TRBJ2-3; 14 bases are a match to TRBD2. The V gene end was trimmed by 2 bases and the J gene end by 8 bases; junction bases not matched to a gene: 9. The CDR3 is 17 residues long. From germline, CDR1 is SGHAT and CDR2 FQNNGV. The CDR3, as DNA: TGTGCCAGCAGCTTATCCGGGACTAGCGGGAGTGGAGCTACGCAGTATTTT. It codes for CASSLSGTSGSGATQYF.

This clonotype was seen at least ten times. The V call is TRBV9, the J call TRBJ2-2; 7 bases line up with TRBD1. From germline, CDR1 is SGDLS and CDR2 YYNGEE. The CDR3 has 17 residues. V gave up 4 bases and J gave up 0 bases; unmatched junction bases: 9. CDR3 region: CASSTRQDRANTGELFF. The CDR3 region has the DNA TGTGCCAGCAGCACGCGGCAAGACAGGGCGAACACCGGGGAGCTGTTTTTT.

The chain has TRBV5-1 and TRBJ1-1; TRBD1 might be the D (6 bases). V shed 0 bases and J shed 1 base, with 10 bases lying between them. From germline, CDR1 is SGHRS and CDR2 YFSETQ. The CDR3 consists of 15 residues. CDR3: CASSLVGGQNTEAFF. The CDR3 DNA reads TGCGCCAGCAGCTTGGTTGGGGGGCAGAACACTGAAGCTTTCTTT.

This rearrangement joins TRBV7-6 to TRBJ2-3; D is uncertain. From germline, CDR1 is SGHVS and CDR2 FNYEAQ. Trimming shortened V by 7 bases and J by 4 bases, and 3 bases separated the two germline ends. This CDR3 contains 10 residues. CDR3 in DNA: TGTGCCAGCACAGCAGATACGCAGTATTTT. Its translation is CASTADTQYF.

This clonotype was picked up many times. The rearrangement uses TRBV11-2 and TRBJ2-7, with 9 bases fitting TRBD1. With V trimmed by 4 bases and J by 5 bases, 6 bases remained unmatched. This CDR3 contains 14 residues. Germline V gene lookup returns CDR1 SGHAT and CDR2 FQNNGV. This CDR3 is CASSSLQGAHEQYF. The CDR3 region has the DNA TGTGCCAGCAGCTCGCTACAGGGGGCTCACGAGCAGTACTTC.